A single sample is the source of the 15 T cell receptor beta chains below, sequenced in a study of CD8+CD57+ T cells in acquired aplastic anemia. Profiles of TCR beta VDJ and CDR3 were generated from a genomic DNA template. TCRdb used MiXCR to reprocess the reads, holding one entry per CDR3 protein. The sample includes some 180,000 distinct CDR3 sequences, less than 55% of them seen just once. Sequenced sample: sorted CD4+, CD8+, or CD8+CD57+ T cells (not recorded which) from PBMCs. These TCRs come from a human donor in good health.

This clonotype was recorded once. This may be a read error: a much more frequent sequence differs by one nucleotide. The rearrangement joins TRBV5-1 to TRBJ2-1; TRBD2 agrees at 8 bases. The CDR3 has 15 amino acids. In germline, CDR1 is SGHRS, CDR2 YFSETQ. The CDR3 protein is CASSLVLAGYKEQLF. The CDR3, as DNA: TGCGCCAGCAGCTTGGTATTAGCGGGGTACAAAGAGCAGCTCTTC.

Ten or more counts support this clonotype. The chain couples TRBV20-1 to TRBJ1-1; 7 nucleotides align to TRBD1. Germline CDR1 is DFQATT and CDR2 is SNEGSKA (reference sequence). The CDR3 is made up of 14 amino acids. The V gene end was trimmed by 4 bases and the J gene end by 3 bases; junction bases not matched to a gene: 8. CDR3 sequence: CSANPNRGYTEAFF. CDR3 nucleotide sequence: TGCAGTGCTAACCCAAACAGGGGTTACACTGAAGCTTTCTTT.

The chain combines TRBV13 with TRBJ1-1, with unresolved D. The germline V gene encodes CDR1 PRHDT and CDR2 FYEKMQ (reference sequence). V was trimmed by 1 base and J by 8 bases, leaving 11 bases between them. This CDR3 region has 13 residues. The CDR3 sequence: CASSLVPFTEAFF. The CDR3 DNA reads as TGTGCCAGCAGCTTAGTGCCTTTTACCGAAGCTTTCTTT.

This clonotype was detected ten times or more. Germline and junction disagree at one end, which may indicate a read error. J is TRBJ2-1 and V is TRBV7-7; 14 nucleotides agree with TRBD2. The germline gives CDR1 SSHAT, CDR2 FNYEAQ (reference sequence). CDR3 length: 16 amino acids. CDR3 DNA sequence: TGTGCTAGCAGCGCCGGACTAGCGGGAGGTACAAATGAGCAGTTCTTC. Encoded protein: CASSAGLAGGTNEQFF.

CDR3 region: CASSFRVTGELFF. CDR3 sequence (DNA): TGTGCCAGCAGCTTCCGAGTCACCGGGGAGCTGTTTTTT. The chain couples TRBV2 to TRBJ2-2, with D unresolved. Germline V CDR1 and CDR2: SNHLY, FYNNEI. Trimming took off 6 bases at V and 4 bases at J, with 9 bases between the two ends. CDR3 length: 13 amino acids. The full variable domain, with the rest looked up from reference TRBV2 and TRBJ2-2, is EPEVTQTPSHQVTQMGQEVILRCVPISNHLYFYWYRQILGQKVEFLVSFYNNEISEKSEIFDDQFSVERPDGSNFTLKIRSTKLEDSAMYFCASSFRVTGELFFGEGSRLTVL.

This clonotype was detected only a few times. This chain's CDR3 is CASSQDKGTSGRLFHEQFF. The CDR3 nucleotides are TGTGCCAGCAGCCAAGACAAGGGGACTAGCGGGAGGCTCTTCCATGAGCAGTTCTTC. The chain carries TRBV25-1 and TRBJ2-1; 15 bases map to TRBD2. V lost 6 bases and J lost 8; bases outside the gene matches: 17. CDR1 is MGHDK and CDR2 is SYGVNS in the germline V gene. The CDR3 has 19 residues.

This chain links TRBV7-2 with TRBJ2-1; 7 bases are shared with TRBD2. The CDR3 totals 13 residues. Germline values: CDR1 SGHTA, CDR2 FQGNSA. V trimming: 5 bases; J trimming: 9 bases; junction bases outside the gene matches: 7. CDR3 coding DNA: TGTGCCAGCAGCACTACTAGCGTCGGTGAGCAGTTCTTC. This codes for CASSTTSVGEQFF.

The count of this clonotype is one. A much bigger clone sits one base away, suggesting this may be a read error. This rearrangement joins TRBV6-5 to TRBJ2-7; D ambiguous. This CDR3 contains 16 residues. Germline CDR1 is MNHEY and CDR2 is SVGAGI. The V and J ends lost 2 bases and 1 base respectively, with 15 bases between them. This chain's CDR3 is CASSYRNGWGSYEQYF. In DNA form, the CDR3 reads TGTGCCAGCAGTTACCGAAACGGGTGGGGATCCTACGAGCAGTACTTC.

The sample holds a few counts of this clonotype. This sequence joins TRBV5-4 and TRBJ2-4; the D is unclear. Germline assignment: CDR1 SGHNT and CDR2 YYREEE (reference sequence). The length of the CDR3 is 16 residues. Trimming pared 0 bases from V and 0 bases from J, leaving 10 bases between. The CDR3 is CASSLEAPQAKNIQYF. The CDR3 DNA sequence: TGTGCCAGCAGCTTGGAGGCACCTCAAGCCAAAAACATTCAGTACTTC.

This clonotype has a count of ten or more. The V gene is TRBV29-1, the J gene TRBJ2-3; 10 bases fit TRBD2. This CDR3 region has 15 residues. With V trimmed by 7 bases and J by 5 bases, 12 bases remained unmatched. Germline CDR1 reads SQVTM; CDR2 reads ANQGSEA. This CDR3 reads CSGRWSGRARDTQYF. Here the CDR3 DNA reads TGCAGCGGGAGGTGGAGCGGGAGGGCCCGAGATACGCAGTATTTT.

The V and J genes are TRBV28 and TRBJ1-2; tentative D call: TRBD1 (6 bases). CDR1 is MDHEN and CDR2 is SYDVKM in the germline V gene. Trimming removed 9 bases at V and 3 bases at J, with 11 bases between. CDR3 size: 12 residues. As DNA, the CDR3 is TGTGCCAGTGAGACAGGCCACTATGGCTACACCTTC. Its protein is CASETGHYGYTF.

Concerning this clonotype: In this CDR3 the conserved last residue, phenylalanine or tryptophan, is missing, so a read error is likely. The chain links TRBV12-3 or TRBV12-4 to TRBJ2-1; the D gene is possibly TRBD1 (6 bases). V dropped 4 bases and J dropped 13 bases, with 20 bases sitting between them. This CDR3 is 14 amino acids long. This CDR3 is CASSYGATGPLQFL. CDR3 DNA: TGTGCCAGCAGTTACGGAGCGACAGGCCCCCTCCAGTTCCTC.

This chain links TRBV11-1 with TRBJ2-7, with 14 bases that match TRBD2. The CDR3 sequence is 16 residues long. CDR1 is SGHAT, CDR2 FQDESV, per germline (reference sequence). Trimming cost V 1 base and J 6 bases; bases outside gene matches: 5. The chain's CDR3 is CASSLDGTSGSGEQYF. Written as DNA, the CDR3 is TGTGCCAGCAGCTTAGATGGGACTAGCGGGAGCGGCGAGCAGTACTTC. Drawing the rest from reference TRBV11-1 and TRBJ2-7, the complete variable domain is EAEVAQSPRYKITEKSQAVAFWCDPISGHATLYWYRQILGQGPELLVQFQDESVVDDSQLPKDRFSAERLKGVDSTLKIQPAELGDSAMYLCASSLDGTSGSGEQYFGPGTRLTVT.

The chain carries TRBV5-8 and TRBJ2-3; D remains unclear. V lost 1 base to trimming and J lost 5 bases, with 5 bases between them. The CDR3 loop spans 12 amino acids. Germline CDR1 and CDR2: SGHTS and YDEGEE. The CDR3 region has the DNA TGTGCCAGCAGCTTGAGGGTAGATACGCAGTATTTT. The encoded protein is CASSLRVDTQYF.

The chain has TRBV6-1 and TRBJ1-6, with D possibly TRBD1 on 6 matching bases. Per the germline V gene, CDR1 is MNHNS and CDR2 is SASEGT. This CDR3 contains 17 residues. V lost 8 bases to trimming and J lost 7 bases, with 24 bases between them. The CDR3 protein is CASGGGGQTAKNSPLHF. DNA of the CDR3: TGTGCCAGCGGTGGTGGGGGGCAGACGGCGAAAAATTCACCCCTCCACTTT.